What follows describes a single T cell receptor (beta chain). The data derive from a study of OX40 agonist ivuxolimab in advanced cancers. Sequenced by immunoSEQ multiplex PCR; TCRdb stores in-frame clones only, minus some. The sample has roughly 80,000 clones; 85% to 95% are singletons. Drawing of blood for sampling happened at baseline, at cycle 4 day 1, and at cycle 7 day 1. CDR1 MGHRA and CDR2 YSYEKL come from the germline V gene. The trim removed 4 bases at V and 6 bases at J, leaving 5 bases unmatched. The CDR3 has 13 residues. Source: CD4+ or CD8+ T cells sorted from blood, taken in a trial of the OX40 agonist ivuxolimab. V gene TRBV4-1 combines with J gene TRBJ2-7, with 8 bases identical to TRBD2. The receptor was derived from an adult with an advanced solid tumor such as melanoma, head and neck, liver or kidney cancer. DNA for the CDR3: TGCGCCAGCAGCCCGGGACTAGGGTCCGAGCAGTACTTC. Its translation: CASSPGLGSEQYF.